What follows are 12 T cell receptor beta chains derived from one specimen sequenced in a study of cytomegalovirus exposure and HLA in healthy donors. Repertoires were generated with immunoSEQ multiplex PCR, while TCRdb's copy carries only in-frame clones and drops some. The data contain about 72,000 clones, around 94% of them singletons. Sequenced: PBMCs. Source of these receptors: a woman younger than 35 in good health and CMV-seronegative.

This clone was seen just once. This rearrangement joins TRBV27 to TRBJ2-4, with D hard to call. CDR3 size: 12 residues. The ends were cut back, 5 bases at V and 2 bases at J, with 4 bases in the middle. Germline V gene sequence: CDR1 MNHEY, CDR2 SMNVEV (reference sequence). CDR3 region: CASSLSKNIQYF. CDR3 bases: TGTGCCAGCAGTCTTTCCAAAAACATTCAGTACTTC.

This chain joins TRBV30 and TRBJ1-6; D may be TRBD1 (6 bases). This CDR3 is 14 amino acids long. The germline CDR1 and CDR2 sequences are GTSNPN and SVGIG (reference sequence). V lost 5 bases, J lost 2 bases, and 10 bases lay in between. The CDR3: CAWGGGAYNSPLHF. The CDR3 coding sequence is TGTGCCTGGGGTGGGGGCGCCTATAATTCACCCCTCCACTTT.

The CDR3 reads CAWSVRGLTSYNEQFF. The CDR3 DNA is TGTGCCTGGAGTGTACGCGGTCTAACTTCCTACAATGAGCAGTTCTTC. J is TRBJ2-1 and V is TRBV30; D remains ambiguous. The CDR3 is 16 residues long. Trimming removed 0 bases from V and 1 base from J, with 13 bases in between. CDR1 is GTSNPN, CDR2 SVGIG, per germline (reference sequence).

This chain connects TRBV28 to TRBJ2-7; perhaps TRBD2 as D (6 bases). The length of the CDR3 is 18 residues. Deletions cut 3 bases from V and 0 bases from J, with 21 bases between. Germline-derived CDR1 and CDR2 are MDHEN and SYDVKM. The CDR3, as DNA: TGTGCCAGCAGTTTTCGGGGGACCCGCTCCCTAGGCTCCTACGAGCAGTACTTC. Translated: CASSFRGTRSLGSYEQYF. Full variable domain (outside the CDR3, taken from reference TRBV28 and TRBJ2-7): DVKVTQSSRYLVKRTGEKVFLECVQDMDHENMFWYRQDPGLGLRLIYFSYDVKMKEKGDIPEGYSVSREKKERFSLILESASTNQTSMYLCASSFRGTRSLGSYEQYFGPGTRLTVT.

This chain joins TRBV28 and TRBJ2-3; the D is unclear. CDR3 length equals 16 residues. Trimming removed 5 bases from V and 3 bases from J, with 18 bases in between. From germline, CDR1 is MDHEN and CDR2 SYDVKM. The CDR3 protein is CASSLVRGRRTDTQYF. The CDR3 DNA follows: TGTGCCAGCAGTCTCGTGAGAGGCCGAAGAACAGATACGCAGTATTTT.

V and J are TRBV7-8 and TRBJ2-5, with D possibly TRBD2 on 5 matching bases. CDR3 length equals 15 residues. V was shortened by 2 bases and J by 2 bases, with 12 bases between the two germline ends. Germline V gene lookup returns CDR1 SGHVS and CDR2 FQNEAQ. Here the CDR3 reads CASSLFTTRQETQYF. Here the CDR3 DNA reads TGTGCCAGCAGCTTATTCACAACTAGGCAAGAGACCCAGTACTTC.

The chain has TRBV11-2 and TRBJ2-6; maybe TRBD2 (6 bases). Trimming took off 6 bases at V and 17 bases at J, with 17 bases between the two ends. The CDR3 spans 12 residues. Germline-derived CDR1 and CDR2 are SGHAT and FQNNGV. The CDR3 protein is CASSFHPGSMTF. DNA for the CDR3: TGTGCCAGCAGTTTCCACCCCGGGAGTATGACTTTC.

The chain's CDR3 is CASSFSTGRKVTEAFF. The CDR3 nucleotides are TGTGCCAGCAGCTTCTCGACAGGGAGGAAAGTGACTGAAGCTTTCTTT. V usage is TRBV13 and J usage is TRBJ1-1; 7 bases line up with TRBD1. The V gene's germline CDR1 is PRHDT and CDR2 FYEKMQ (reference sequence). Trimming cost V 3 bases and J 5 bases; bases outside gene matches: 12. The CDR3 consists of 16 residues.

The CDR3 nucleotides are TGTGCCATGGCCGGGGCTAGCGGGGCCTCGTACGAGCAGTACTTC. It encodes CAMAGASGASYEQYF. The gene calls are TRBV10-3 and TRBJ2-7; 9 positions agree with TRBD2. The length of the CDR3 is 15 residues. CDR1 and CDR2 (germline): ENHRY, SYGVKD. The V gene end was trimmed by 9 bases and the J gene end by 4 bases; junction bases not matched to a gene: 13.

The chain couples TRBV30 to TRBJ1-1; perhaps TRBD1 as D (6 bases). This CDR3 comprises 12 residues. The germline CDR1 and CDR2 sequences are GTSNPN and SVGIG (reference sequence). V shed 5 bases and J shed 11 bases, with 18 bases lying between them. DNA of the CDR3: TGTGCCTGGGGGGGCGACAGGTTGGGGGCTTTCTTT. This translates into CAWGGDRLGAFF.

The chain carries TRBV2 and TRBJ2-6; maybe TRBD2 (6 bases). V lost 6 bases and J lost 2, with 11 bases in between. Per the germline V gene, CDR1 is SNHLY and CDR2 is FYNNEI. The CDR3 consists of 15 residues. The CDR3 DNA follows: TGTGCCAGCAGCGGGGACTTAACTGGGGCCAACGTCCTGACTTTC. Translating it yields CASSGDLTGANVLTF.

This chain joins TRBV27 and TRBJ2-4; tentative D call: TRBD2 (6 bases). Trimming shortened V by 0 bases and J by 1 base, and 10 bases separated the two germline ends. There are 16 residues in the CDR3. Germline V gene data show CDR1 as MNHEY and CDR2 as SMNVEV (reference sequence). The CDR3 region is CASSLSREVAKNIQYF. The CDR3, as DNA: TGTGCCAGCAGTTTATCCAGGGAGGTGGCCAAAAACATTCAGTACTTC.